A few counts support the clone carrying this T cell receptor (beta chain). Antigen: not known. The source of the sample is a study of beta chain features in type 1 diabetes. Study findings and constraints: Sampled from patients, naive, central memory and Treg TCRB repertoires appeared more similar than those sampled from healthy donors. Moderate yet significant TCRB CDR3 shortening was seen in Type 1 diabetes patients in all four CD4+ subsets.

The CDR3 has 13 residues. Germline V gene sequence: CDR1 MGHDK, CDR2 SYGVNS. V dropped 8 bases and J dropped 2 bases, with 13 bases sitting between them. Expressed TCRB transcripts were sequenced because the isolated RNA had all been reverse transcribed beforehand. The method was immunoSEQ multiplex PCR; TCRdb's version includes in-frame clones alone and lacks a portion of them. Here the sample spans some 200,000 clones, approximately 16% being singletons. Only one heparinised blood draw was taken per donor, and its volume averaged roughly 120 mL. Source material: naive CD4+ T cells from blood. The receptor comes from a man aged 25 to 45 with type 1 diabetes. The V call is TRBV25-1, the J call TRBJ2-7; TRBD1 might be the D (6 bases). CDR3 sequence: CASLRTETYEQYF. CDR3 in DNA: TGTGCCAGCCTGAGGACAGAGACCTACGAGCAGTACTTC.